A selection of T cell receptor beta chains follows, all from one sample in a study of blood T cells in healthy people across ages. TCRdb re-analysed the 5' RACE reads in MiXCR, keeping a single row per CDR3 protein. The sample has some 890,000 distinct CDR3 sequences, about 29% seen once. These data were likewise used in another study, on T cells of mothers and their children.

Material: blood. All receptors derive from a woman between 35 and 50 years old in good health. Each CDR3 is given with its conserved first and last residue. Each record gives: clone size, V gene, D gene, J gene, CDR3 protein, CDR3 DNA. The D gene is left open where the match is weak. Clone sizes are given selectively: once, few, many, or a class where the clone is expanded.

few	TRBV5-1	NA	TRBJ2-1	CASSMGQTYNEQFF	TGCGCCAGCAGCATGGGACAAACGTACAATGAGCAGTTCTTC
many	TRBV27	NA	TRBJ2-5	CASSLQDQETQYF	TGTGCCAGCAGCCTACAAGACCAAGAGACCCAGTACTTC
many	TRBV7-2	NA	TRBJ1-2	CASSLEAGPYGYTF	TGTGCCAGCAGCTTAGAGGCAGGACCATATGGCTACACCTTC
many	TRBV7-3	NA	TRBJ2-1	CASSQGLADEQFF	TGTGCCAGCAGCCAGGGCCTAGCTGATGAGCAGTTCTTC
NA	TRBV7-2	NA	TRBJ2-1	CAGSFYFRGQLETQFF	TGTGCCGGCAGCTTTTACTTTCGGGGGCAGCTAGAGACCCAGTTCTTC
NA	TRBV10-3	NA	TRBJ2-4	CAISETGGRGEQYF	TGTGCCATCAGCGAAACAGGGGGGCGGGGGGAGCAGTACTTC
few	TRBV11-3	TRBD1	TRBJ1-5	CASSSDREYNQPQHF	TGTGCCAGCAGCTCGGACAGGGAGTACAATCAGCCCCAGCATTTT
NA	TRBV20-1	TRBD2	TRBJ2-1	CSARDMTSGGALYNEQFF	TGCAGTGCTAGAGATATGACTAGCGGGGGGGCCCTCTACAATGAGCAGTTCTTC
NA	TRBV30	NA	TRBJ2-1	CAWSVGKGGRRRFDEQFF	TGTGCCTGGAGTGTAGGGAAGGGGGGCAGGCGTAGGTTCGATGAGCAGTTCTTC
NA	TRBV28	NA	TRBJ2-3	CAGTSRGGSPTDTQYF	TGTGCCGGCACCTCTCGAGGAGGGTCACCCACAGATACGCAGTATTTT
few	TRBV4-2	TRBD1	TRBJ1-4	CASSTGGQGNEKLFF	TGTGCCAGCAGCACCGGTGGACAGGGAAATGAAAAACTGTTTTTT
NA	TRBV28	TRBD1	TRBJ2-5	CASSSGGRGQETQYF	TGTGCCAGCAGTTCAGGGGGCAGGGGGCAAGAGACCCAGTACTTC
many	TRBV13	NA	TRBJ2-7	CASSFLGALRSEQYF	TGTGCCAGCAGCTTTCTTGGGGCTCTGCGAAGCGAGCAGTACTTC
few	TRBV7-2	NA	TRBJ1-4	CASSLDSGYGEKLFF	TGTGCCAGCAGCTTAGATTCCGGGTACGGGGAAAAACTGTTTTTT
many	TRBV4-1	NA	TRBJ2-3	CASSHPGRGTDTQYF	TGCGCCAGCAGCCACCCGGGGAGAGGCACAGATACGCAGTATTTT
few	TRBV3-1	NA	TRBJ2-7	CASSQDPDGEQYF	TGTGCCAGCAGCCAAGATCCCGACGGGGAGCAGTACTTC
few	TRBV28	NA	TRBJ1-2	CASSDSGLYGYTF	TGTGCCAGCAGTGACAGTGGCCTCTATGGCTACACCTTC
NA	TRBV7-9	TRBD2	TRBJ2-1	CASSLVAGDYNEQFF	TGTGCCAGCAGCTTGGTAGCGGGGGATTACAATGAGCAGTTCTTC
few	TRBV6-1	NA	TRBJ2-1	CASREAYQFF	TGTGCCAGCAGGGAAGCATACCAGTTCTTC
NA	TRBV20-1	TRBD1	TRBJ1-5	CSATGQEGNQPQHF	TGCAGTGCTACTGGACAGGAGGGGAATCAGCCCCAGCATTTT
NA	TRBV12-3/TRBV12-4	NA	TRBJ2-3	CASSRVGGAGADTQYF	TGTGCCAGCAGCCGGGTGGGGGGAGCAGGGGCAGATACGCAGTATTTT
many	TRBV7-6	NA	TRBJ2-4	CASSFGSGSGNIQYF	TGTGCCAGCAGCTTCGGGTCGGGGAGTGGAAACATTCAGTACTTC
many	TRBV20-1	NA	TRBJ2-5	CSANRGVLQETQYF	TGCAGTGCTAATAGGGGTGTACTCCAAGAGACCCAGTACTTC
NA	TRBV20-1	TRBD2	TRBJ2-3	CSALGVAGGVTDTQYF	TGCAGTGCCCTGGGAGTAGCGGGGGGCGTAACAGATACGCAGTATTTT
few	TRBV5-1	TRBD1	TRBJ2-3	CASSGGTGGKPDTQYF	TGCGCCAGCAGCGGCGGGACAGGGGGCAAGCCAGATACGCAGTATTTT
many	TRBV10-3	TRBD1	TRBJ1-2	CAIRGQGDYGYTF	TGTGCCATCAGGGGACAGGGAGACTATGGCTACACCTTC
NA	TRBV20-1	NA	TRBJ2-1	CRAGIGQLYNEQFF	TGCAGAGCAGGGATAGGACAGCTTTACAATGAGCAGTTCTTC
NA	TRBV6-1	NA	TRBJ2-2	CASSEAGTGELFF	TGTGCCAGCAGTGAAGCGGGGACCGGGGAGCTGTTTTTT